These 10 T cell receptor beta chains were sequenced from one sample in a study of tumor T cells in aggressive B-cell lymphoma. Produced via immunoSEQ multiplex PCR; TCRdb's table is partial and in-frame only. The sample contains fewer than 4,500 clones, approximately 80% of which appear only once. Sequencing was performed on tumor tissue. The receptors were sampled from an adult with diffuse large B cell lymphoma.

The chain links TRBV6-6 to TRBJ1-5, with D hard to call. Germline V lookup: CDR1 MNHNY, CDR2 SVGAGI (reference sequence). The CDR3 extends over 15 amino acids. Trimming stripped 4 bases from V and 2 bases from J, with 12 bases between. The CDR3 bases are TGTGCCAGCAGTTGGATTGCAGGTGGCAATCAGCCCCAGCATTTT. This sequence encodes CASSWIAGGNQPQHF.

The chain couples TRBV28 to TRBJ1-6; 8 bases are a match to TRBD1. CDR3 length equals 16 residues. The germline CDR1 and CDR2 sequences are MDHEN and SYDVKM. After removal of 6 bases from V and 4 bases from J, the junction contained 8 bases not matched to a gene. CDR3 nucleotides: TGTGCCAGCAGCCCCCCGGGACAGGAGTATAATTCACCCCTCCACTTT. Protein product: CASSPPGQEYNSPLHF.

The chain uses TRBV18 and TRBJ2-1; a possible D gene is TRBD1 (5 bases). Trimming pared 2 bases from V and 4 bases from J, leaving 12 bases between. The germline gives CDR1 KGHSH, CDR2 LQKENI. This CDR3 has 15 residues. The CDR3 region has the DNA TGTGCCAGCTCACCAGTAGGGGTCGGGTACAATGAGCAGTTCTTC. Its protein product is CASSPVGVGYNEQFF.

The rearrangement uses TRBV27 and TRBJ1-1; D gene unclear. CDR3 length equals 12 residues. CDR1 is MNHEY, CDR2 SMNVEV, per germline (reference sequence). Trimming pared 6 bases from V and 2 bases from J, leaving 7 bases between. Written as DNA, the CDR3 is TGTGCCAGCAGCCGCGTTAACACTGAAGCTTTCTTT. This codes for CASSRVNTEAFF.

The rearrangement uses TRBV9 and TRBJ1-6; 7 bases align to TRBD1. CDR1 SGDLS and CDR2 YYNGEE come from the germline V gene. The V gene end was trimmed by 3 bases and the J gene end by 6 bases; junction bases not matched to a gene: 3. This CDR3 region has 14 residues. This CDR3 reads CASSATGTNSPLHF. In DNA, the CDR3 is TGTGCCAGCAGCGCGACAGGGACTAATTCACCCCTCCACTTT.

This rearrangement joins TRBV4-2 to TRBJ1-4; D unresolved. CDR1 and CDR2 (germline): LGHNA, YNFKEQ. CDR3 length: 13 residues. The V end was cut by 3 bases, the J end by 4 bases, with 6 bases between. The CDR3 loop reads CASSQGLNEKLFF. The CDR3 DNA sequence: TGTGCCAGCAGCCAGGGCCTTAATGAAAAACTGTTTTTT.

The genes are TRBV21-1 and TRBJ1-5. TRBV21-1 is shown as a pseudogene. The CDR3 contains 14 residues. The CDR3 region has the DNA TGTGCCAGCAGCAAAGGGGGGGTCAATCAGCCCCAGCATTTT. Its translation: CASSKGGVNQPQHF.

The rearrangement joins TRBV27 to TRBJ2-7, with TRBD2 matching over 10 bases. Germline CDR1 MNHEY, CDR2 SMNVEV (reference sequence). V gave up 5 bases and J gave up 2 bases; unmatched junction bases: 9. The CDR3 length is 16 residues. The CDR3 region has the DNA TGTGCCAGCAGTCTCTTAGCGGGAGGCACCGCCTACGAGCAGTACTTC. Amino acid sequence: CASSLLAGGTAYEQYF.

The chain combines TRBV16 with TRBJ2-7; 8 nucleotides align to TRBD1. The V segment lost 6 bases and the J segment 2 bases; nucleotides outside the gene matches: 9. CDR1 and CDR2 (germline): KGHSY, FQNENV. The CDR3 is 15 amino acids. This CDR3 reads CASSQNRGEAYEQYF. The CDR3 region has the DNA TGTGCCAGCAGTCAAAACAGGGGGGAAGCCTACGAGCAGTACTTC.

The rearrangement uses TRBV7-3 and TRBJ2-2, with a possible D match to TRBD1 (6 bases). Germline V gives CDR1 SGHTA, CDR2 FQGTGA. This CDR3 spans 16 amino acids. Trimming removed 1 base at V and 7 bases at J, with 16 bases between. CDR3 residues: CASSLNRAGSVGELFF. The CDR3 DNA sequence: TGTGCCAGCAGCTTAAACAGGGCTGGTTCGGTCGGGGAGCTGTTTTTT.